These 3 T cell receptor beta chains were sequenced from one sample in a study of T cell responses to AZD1222 COVID-19 vaccine. Sequencing was performed with immunoSEQ multiplex PCR; in TCRdb, only in-frame clones are kept and a portion is missing. The repertoire holds approximately 160,000 clones, with about 92% as singletons. The sample in question was peripheral blood, obtained on day 0 of AZD1222 vaccination. These receptors were obtained from an adult in good health.

The chain recombines TRBV6-5 with TRBJ1-1; no clear D. The CDR3 totals 14 residues. V was cut by 6 bases and J by 3 bases, with 14 bases left in between. Germline assignment: CDR1 MNHEY and CDR2 SVGAGI. CDR3 residues: CASRVRLGDTEAFF. CDR3 nucleotide sequence: TGTGCCAGCAGAGTGAGGTTGGGCGACACTGAAGCTTTCTTT.

The chain joins TRBV5-4 to TRBJ2-7; D unclear. V was shortened by 4 bases and J by 3 bases, with 17 bases between the two germline ends. This CDR3 spans 15 amino acids. Per the germline V gene, CDR1 is SGHNT and CDR2 is YYREEE (reference sequence). CDR3 residues: CASSAYYIQGYEQYF. The CDR3 coding sequence is TGTGCCAGCAGCGCCTACTACATCCAAGGCTACGAGCAGTACTTC.

The chain has TRBV5-1 and TRBJ2-2; 14 positions agree with TRBD2. The germline V gene encodes CDR1 SGHRS and CDR2 YFSETQ. This CDR3 has 16 residues. Trimming at V came to 5 bases and at J to 6 bases, leaving 6 bases not matched to a gene. The CDR3: CASRVGLAGDSGELFF. The CDR3 DNA reads as TGCGCCAGCAGAGTGGGACTAGCGGGGGATTCCGGGGAGCTGTTTTTT.